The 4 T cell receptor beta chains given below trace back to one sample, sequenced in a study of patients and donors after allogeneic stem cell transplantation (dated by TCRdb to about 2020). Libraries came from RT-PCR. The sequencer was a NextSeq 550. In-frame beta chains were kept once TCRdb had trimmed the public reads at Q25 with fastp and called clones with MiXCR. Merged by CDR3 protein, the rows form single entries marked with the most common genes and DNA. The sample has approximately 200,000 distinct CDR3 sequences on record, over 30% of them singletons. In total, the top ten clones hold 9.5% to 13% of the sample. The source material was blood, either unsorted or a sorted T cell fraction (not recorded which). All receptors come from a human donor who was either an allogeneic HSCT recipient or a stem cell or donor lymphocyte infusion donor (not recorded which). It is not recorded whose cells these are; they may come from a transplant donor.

CDR3 protein: CATGTSTDTQYF. The CDR3 DNA reads TGTGCCACCGGGACTAGCACAGATACGCAGTATTTT. The chain has TRBV24-1 and TRBJ2-3; maybe TRBD2 (6 bases). Germline CDR1 reads KGHDR; CDR2 reads SFDVKD. Trimming stripped 9 bases from V and 0 bases from J, with 6 bases between. The length of the CDR3 is 12 residues.

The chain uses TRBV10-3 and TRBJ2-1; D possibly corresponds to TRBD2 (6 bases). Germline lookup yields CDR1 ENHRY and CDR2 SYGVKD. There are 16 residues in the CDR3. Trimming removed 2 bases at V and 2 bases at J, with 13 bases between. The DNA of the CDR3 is TGTGCCATCAGTGAGGCGCGGGGTTGGGCCTACAATGAGCAGTTCTTC. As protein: CAISEARGWAYNEQFF.

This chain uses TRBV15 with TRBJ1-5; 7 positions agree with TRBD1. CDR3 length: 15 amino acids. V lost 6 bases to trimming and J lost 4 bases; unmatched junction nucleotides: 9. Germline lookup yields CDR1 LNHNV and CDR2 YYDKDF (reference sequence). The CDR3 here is CATSESQGINQPQHF. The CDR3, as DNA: TGTGCCACCAGTGAATCACAGGGGATTAATCAGCCCCAGCATTTT.

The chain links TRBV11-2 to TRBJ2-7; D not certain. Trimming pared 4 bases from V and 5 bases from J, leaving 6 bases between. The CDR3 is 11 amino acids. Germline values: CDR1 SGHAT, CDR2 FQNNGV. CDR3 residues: CASSWTDEQYF. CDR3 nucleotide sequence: TGTGCCAGCAGCTGGACCGACGAGCAGTACTTC. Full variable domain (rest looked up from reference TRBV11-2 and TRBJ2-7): EAGVAQSPRYKIIEKRQSVAFWCNPISGHATLYWYQQILGQGPKLLIQFQNNGVVDDSQLPKDRFSAERLKGVDSTLKIQPAKLEDSAVYLCASSWTDEQYFGPGTRLTVT.